This TCR beta chain comes out of a study of T cell responses to AZD1222 COVID-19 vaccine. Regarding the study as a whole: Of the AZD1222 recipients, only 5 to 7 were seropositive at baseline.

On this clone itself: Its target is unknown.

The protocol was immunoSEQ multiplex PCR, while the TCRdb copy is restricted to in-frame clones and leaves out a portion. Of 130,000 to 150,000 clones listed, 90% to 95% are singletons. Sequencing used peripheral blood, obtained on day 0 of AZD1222 vaccination. The TCR comes from an adult in good health.

CDR3 coding DNA: TGTGCCAGTAGTATGGCGGAGGCCTACGAGCAGTACTTC. Translation: CASSMAEAYEQYF. The chain joins TRBV19 to TRBJ2-7; maybe TRBD2 (5 bases). V lost 3 bases and J 2 bases, leaving 8 bases between the germline ends. This CDR3 region has 13 residues. Germline V gene lookup returns CDR1 LNHDA and CDR2 SQIVND (reference sequence).